These 25 T cell receptor beta chains were all obtained from the same sample, sequenced in a study of blood T cell repertoires in COVID-19. Generated by immunoSEQ multiplex PCR, the TCRdb table keeps only in-frame clones and is missing some. The sample lists tens of thousands of clones, 89% occurring once. What was sequenced was peripheral blood. The receptors come from a man aged 50-60 years with acute or convalescent COVID-19.

The chain employs TRBV5-6 and TRBJ1-6, with 8 bases matching TRBD1. Germline lookup yields CDR1 SGHDT and CDR2 YYEEEE. This CDR3 contains 15 residues. V was pared by 4 bases and J by 7 bases, with 7 bases of the junction left unmatched. The CDR3 here is CASSLRDRRNSPLHF. In DNA form, the CDR3 reads TGTGCCAGCAGCCTCCGGGACAGGCGAAATTCACCCCTCCACTTT.

This chain uses TRBV5-5 with TRBJ1-1; TRBD1 is a possible D gene (6 bases). Between the trimmed V and J ends, which lost 3 bases and 1 base, there was a span of 13 bases. The CDR3 sequence is 15 residues long. Germline assignment: CDR1 SGHKS and CDR2 YYEKEE (reference sequence). CDR3 loop: CASSSLPGQNTEAFF. For the CDR3, the DNA is TGTGCCAGCAGCTCACTTCCGGGACAGAACACTGAAGCTTTCTTT.

As for this clone: The sample contains more than one DNA sequence encoding this CDR3. This sequence joins TRBV19 and TRBJ1-1, with a possible D match to TRBD1 (6 bases). Trimming took off 4 bases at V and 2 bases at J, with 14 bases between the two ends. Per germline, CDR1 LNHDA and CDR2 SQIVND (reference sequence). The CDR3 extends over 15 amino acids. The CDR3 protein is CASSTSGEGNTEAFF. The CDR3 DNA reads TGTGCCAGTAGTACATCAGGGGAGGGAAACACTGAAGCTTTCTTT.

This chain links TRBV27 with TRBJ2-7, with a possible D match to TRBD1 (5 bases). The germline CDR1 and CDR2 sequences are MNHEY and SMNVEV (reference sequence). The ends were cut back, 2 bases at V and 2 bases at J, with 10 bases in the middle. The length of the CDR3 is 14 residues. CDR3: CASSLSGRAYEQYF. The CDR3 region has the DNA TGTGCCAGCAGTTTAAGTGGCAGGGCCTACGAGCAGTACTTC.

This clone was picked up one time. The rearrangement links TRBV5-1 to TRBJ2-5; D is possibly TRBD2 (6 bases). CDR1 is SGHRS and CDR2 is YFSETQ in the germline V gene. V was cut by 0 bases and J by 4 bases, with 10 bases left in between. The length of the CDR3 is 14 residues. The CDR3 DNA sequence: TGCGCCAGCAGCTTGGCACTGGGGGGAGAGACCCAGTACTTC. Encoded protein: CASSLALGGETQYF.

This sequence joins TRBV18 and TRBJ2-2; 9 bases align to TRBD2. This CDR3 is built from 17 residues. The germline V gene has CDR1 KGHSH and CDR2 LQKENI. Trimming at V came to 3 bases and at J to 4 bases, leaving 9 bases not matched to a gene. CDR3 residues: CASSPPGLSGGTGELFF. DNA of the CDR3: TGTGCCAGCTCACCCCCTGGACTTAGCGGGGGCACCGGGGAGCTGTTTTTT.

The chain employs TRBV11-2 and TRBJ2-2, with a tentative D call TRBD2 (7 bases). Germline V gene data show CDR1 as SGHAT and CDR2 as FQNNGV. This CDR3 contains 16 residues. V shed 3 bases and J shed 4 bases, with 15 bases lying between them. The CDR3 here is CASSFSGLGGTGELFF. As DNA, the CDR3 is TGTGCCAGCAGCTTCTCTGGACTAGGGGGCACCGGGGAGCTGTTTTTT.

CDR3: CASSATTGTGGRTQHF. Here the CDR3 DNA reads TGTGCCAGCAGTGCCACAACCGGGACAGGGGGCAGGACCCAGCATTTT. The V call is TRBV6-1, the J call TRBJ1-5; TRBD1 aligns across 12 bases. V gave up 4 bases and J gave up 11 bases; unmatched junction bases: 12. Germline V lookup: CDR1 MNHNS, CDR2 SASEGT. The CDR3 contains 16 residues.

This clone was counted only a few times. This chain uses TRBV5-1 with TRBJ2-7, with TRBD1 identical over 9 bases. The CDR3 is 15 amino acids. Trimming took 3 bases from V and 3 from J; bases not matched to a gene: 7. The germline V gene encodes CDR1 SGHRS and CDR2 YFSETQ. The CDR3 protein is CASSSGGQGSYEQYF. The CDR3 coding sequence is TGCGCCAGCAGCTCAGGGGGACAGGGAAGCTACGAGCAGTACTTC.

This clone was counted once. V is TRBV18 and J is TRBJ2-3; D gene uncertain. V lost 3 bases and J 2 bases, leaving 6 bases between the germline ends. CDR3 length: 13 amino acids. CDR1 KGHSH and CDR2 LQKENI come from the germline V gene. The CDR3 DNA sequence: TGTGCCAGCTCACCGAGTCCCACAGATACGCAGTATTTT. It codes for CASSPSPTDTQYF.

The CDR3 reads CASSHRDRENEAFF. CDR3 sequence (DNA): TGTGCCAGCAGCCACCGGGACAGGGAAAATGAAGCTTTCTTT. This sequence joins TRBV3-1 (or the pseudogene TRBV3-2) and TRBJ1-1, with 9 positions matching TRBD1. The ends lost 3 bases at V and 7 bases at J; junction bases unmatched: 6. The germline V gene has CDR1 LGHDT and CDR2 YNNKEL (reference sequence). This CDR3 is 14 amino acids long.

V and J are TRBV28 and TRBJ2-2, with 7 bases identical to TRBD2. CDR3 length equals 11 residues. J was trimmed by 10 bases and V by 7 bases; bases with no gene match: 3. CDR1 and CDR2 from the germline V gene are MDHEN and SYDVKM. CDR3 bases: TGTGCCAGCAAGGCGGGAGTGGAGCTGTTTTTT. Translation: CASKAGVELFF.

This clone was counted a few times. This chain uses TRBV10-2 with TRBJ2-7, with 9 bases aligning to TRBD1. V lost 2 bases and J lost 1; bases outside the gene matches: 6. Germline V gives CDR1 WSHSY, CDR2 SAAADI. The CDR3 is made up of 16 amino acids. DNA for the CDR3: TGCGCCAGCAGTGAGCTCAAGGGGACAGGGTCCTACGAGCAGTACTTC. Translating gives CASSELKGTGSYEQYF.

The rearrangement joins TRBV4-1 to TRBJ2-6; 8 bases fit TRBD1. This CDR3 has 17 amino acids. The germline V gene encodes CDR1 MGHRA and CDR2 YSYEKL. V lost 8 bases and J lost 4; bases outside the gene matches: 13. The CDR3 region has the DNA TGCGCCAGCGGGGCCGGGACAGGCTTTGGAGGGGCCAACGTCCTGACTTTC. Its protein product is CASGAGTGFGGANVLTF.

The chain recombines TRBV4-1 with TRBJ2-5, with 16 bases aligning to TRBD2. CDR3 size: 18 residues. Losses at the gene ends were 5 bases for V and 2 bases for J; bases not matched to a gene: 8. Germline lookup yields CDR1 MGHRA and CDR2 YSYEKL. CDR3 nucleotides: TGCGCCAGCAGCGAGGGACTAGCGGGGGGGGGATGGCAAGAGACCCAGTACTTC. Protein sequence: CASSEGLAGGGWQETQYF.

This clone was found a few times. DNA of the CDR3: TGTGCCAGCAGTGTAACAGGGATTACTGAAGCTTTCTTT. Translating gives CASSVTGITEAFF. The rearrangement uses TRBV2 and TRBJ1-1, with D perhaps matching TRBD1 (6 bases). The CDR3 is 13 residues long. CDR1 is SNHLY and CDR2 is FYNNEI in the germline V gene. Trimming left V 4 bases short and J 5 bases short, with 11 bases between.

This clone showed up just once. This chain uses TRBV3-1 (or the pseudogene TRBV3-2) with TRBJ1-3; no reliable D call. Deletions cut 0 bases from V and 0 bases from J, with 9 bases between. CDR3 length: 16 residues. Germline values: CDR1 LGHDT, CDR2 YNNKEL (reference sequence). This CDR3 reads CASSQDVRLSGNTIYF. CDR3 DNA sequence: TGTGCCAGCAGCCAAGATGTCAGACTCTCTGGAAACACCATATATTTT.

The chain links TRBV10-2 to TRBJ1-1; D might be TRBD1 (5 bases). The CDR3 covers 13 residues. Trimming stripped 3 bases from V and 4 bases from J, with 9 bases between. The germline V gene has CDR1 WSHSY and CDR2 SAAADI. CDR3 sequence reads: CASSDIRGTEAFF. CDR3 coding DNA: TGCGCCAGCAGTGACATAAGGGGCACTGAAGCTTTCTTT.

CDR3 sequence (DNA): TGCGCCAGCAGCTTGGCCCTCCGGACAGGGCCACAAGAGACCCAGTACTTC. This encodes CASSLALRTGPQETQYF. The J gene is TRBJ2-5, the V gene TRBV5-1; 8 bases are a match to TRBD1. The CDR3 has 17 residues. V was clipped by 0 bases and J by 2 bases; unmatched bases: 9. Germline CDR1 reads SGHRS; CDR2 reads YFSETQ.

CDR3 DNA: TGTGCCAGCAGCTTAGGTCGGGACAGAAATGAAAAACTGTTTTTT. Protein: CASSLGRDRNEKLFF. The gene calls are TRBV7-7 and TRBJ1-4; 7 positions match TRBD1. This CDR3 is 15 amino acids long. V trimming: 1 base; J trimming: 5 bases; junction bases outside the gene matches: 4. Germline loops: CDR1 SSHAT, CDR2 FNYEAQ (reference sequence). Supplemented by reference TRBV7-7 and TRBJ1-4, the full variable domain reads GAGVSQSPRYKVTKRGQDVTLRCDPISSHATLYWYQQALGQGPEFLTYFNYEAQPDKSGLPSDRFSAERPEGSISTLTIQRTEQRDSAMYRCASSLGRDRNEKLFFGSGTQLSVL.

This clone is a singleton in its sample. The V call is TRBV7-2, the J call TRBJ2-1, with TRBD1 matching 7 bases. The CDR3 consists of 13 residues. Germline V gene lookup returns CDR1 SGHTA and CDR2 FQGNSA. The ends lost 5 bases at V and 8 bases at J; junction bases unmatched: 6. The CDR3 spells CASSTYQGDEQFF. The CDR3 nucleotides read TGTGCCAGCAGCACCTACCAGGGGGATGAGCAGTTCTTC. Supplemented by reference TRBV7-2 and TRBJ2-1, the full variable domain reads GAGVSQSPSNKVTEKGKDVELRCDPISGHTALYWYRQSLGQGLEFLIYFQGNSAPDKSGLPSDRFSAERTGGSVSTLTIQRTQQEDSAVYLCASSTYQGDEQFFGPGTRLTVL.

The chain joins TRBV5-5 to TRBJ1-2; a weak D match, TRBD1 (6 bases). Deletions cut 0 bases from V and 7 bases from J, with 19 bases between. Per the germline V gene, CDR1 is SGHKS and CDR2 is YYEKEE (reference sequence). The CDR3 has 16 residues. The DNA for the CDR3 is TGTGCCAGCAGCTTGGAATTAGACAGGAAGGCGTTTGGCTACACCTTC. It encodes CASSLELDRKAFGYTF.

This clone was seen repeatedly, ten times or more. The genes are TRBV6-2 or TRBV6-3 and TRBJ1-6, with D maybe TRBD1 (5 bases). The germline CDR1 and CDR2 sequences are MNHEY and SVGEGT. This CDR3 comprises 16 residues. The germline V and J ends were trimmed by 3 bases and 11 bases, with 20 bases remaining between them. The CDR3 DNA is TGTGCCAGCAGTTATGTCTCGGCAGGGCCATGGGCACCCCTCCACTTT. It codes for CASSYVSAGPWAPLHF.

V is TRBV7-2 and J is TRBJ2-1; 9 nucleotides align to TRBD1. V lost 5 bases, J lost 7 bases, and 9 bases stayed unmatched. The germline V gene has CDR1 SGHTA and CDR2 FQGNSA. CDR3 size: 15 residues. CDR3 residues: CASSPPGQGSNEQFF. The CDR3 DNA is TGTGCCAGCAGCCCCCCGGGACAGGGATCAAATGAGCAGTTCTTC.

The chain links TRBV7-8 to TRBJ1-3, with TRBD1 matching over 7 bases. The germline V gene has CDR1 SGHVS and CDR2 FQNEAQ. The CDR3 extends over 17 amino acids. Germline trimming cut 4 bases from V and 0 bases from J; bases unmatched to any gene: 9. Here the CDR3 reads CASSWGYRGISGNTIYF. DNA of the CDR3: TGTGCCAGCAGCTGGGGATACAGGGGTATCTCTGGAAACACCATATATTTT. The full variable domain, rest sourced from reference TRBV7-8 and TRBJ1-3, is GAGVSQSPRYKVAKRGQDVALRCDPISGHVSLFWYQQALGQGPEFLTYFQNEAQLDKSGLPSDRFFAERPEGSVSTLKIQRTQQEDSAVYLCASSWGYRGISGNTIYFGEGSWLTVV.